This T cell receptor beta chain is drawn from a study of CD8+CD57+ T cells in acquired aplastic anemia. Germline-derived CDR1 and CDR2 are WNHNN and SYGVQD (reference sequence). There are 14 residues in the CDR3. TCR beta VDJ combinations and CDR3 sequences were profiled from genomic DNA. TCRdb itself ran the reads through MiXCR, one entry per CDR3 protein. Found here are some 140,000 distinct CDR3 sequences, around half of them singletons; the top ten hold approximately 12%. All sequencing subjects had displayed CD8+CD57+ cell expansion on flow cytometry. As for this clonotype: Germline is not matched at one junction end, which may reflect a read error.

Sequencing was done on a sample of sorted CD4+, CD8+, or CD8+CD57+ T cells (not recorded which) from PBMCs. The receptor comes from a human donor with aplastic anemia. The chain links TRBV10-1 to TRBJ2-7; 12 nucleotides line up with TRBD2. The CDR3 here is CASSPSSGGAYVDF. The DNA of the CDR3 is TGCGCCAGCAGCCCTTCTAGCGGGGGGGCCTACGTCGACTTC.